These T cell receptor beta chains were read from a single sample in a study of blood T cell repertoires in COVID-19. Assay used: immunoSEQ multiplex PCR; TCRdb lists only in-frame clones, some missing. The data show over 200,000 clones, 80% to 95% seen once. The specimen was peripheral blood. These receptor sequences come from a person aged 18-30 years with COVID-19, enrolled during active disease. CDR3s include the opening cysteine and the closing phenylalanine or tryptophan. The D gene is left open where the match is weak. Not all rows give a size; the values are once, few, many and, for expanded clones, a class.

V gene: TRBV4-3; clone size: few; CDR3 length: 15; J gene: TRBJ2-2; D gene: .; CDR3 protein: CASSQDIRDTGELFF; CDR3 DNA: TGCGCCAGCAGCCAAGATATCCGGGACACCGGGGAGCTGTTTTTT
V gene: TRBV6-5; clone size: .; CDR3 length: 12; J gene: TRBJ2-2; D gene: .; CDR3 protein: CASRRGAGELFF; CDR3 DNA: TGTGCCAGCAGGCGAGGCGCCGGGGAGCTGTTTTTT
V gene: TRBV5-1; clone size: .; CDR3 length: 15; J gene: TRBJ1-4; D gene: .; CDR3 protein: CASSLQIATNEKLFF; CDR3 DNA: TGCGCCAGCAGCTTACAGATTGCAACTAATGAAAAACTGTTTTTT
V gene: TRBV19; clone size: .; CDR3 length: 15; J gene: TRBJ2-6; D gene: TRBD1; CDR3 protein: CASSRTGSGANVLTF; CDR3 DNA: TGTGCCAGTAGTCGGACAGGGTCTGGGGCCAACGTCCTGACTTTC
V gene: TRBV3-1/TRBV3-2; clone size: .; CDR3 length: 12; J gene: TRBJ1-4; D gene: .; CDR3 protein: CASRSGVGKLFF; CDR3 DNA: TGTGCCAGCAGATCCGGAGTGGGAAAACTGTTTTTT
V gene: TRBV4-2; clone size: once; CDR3 length: 16; J gene: TRBJ2-7; D gene: TRBD1; CDR3 protein: CASSQGLGDRGHEQYF; CDR3 DNA: TGTGCCAGCAGCCAAGGCCTGGGGGACAGGGGCCACGAGCAGTACTTC
V gene: TRBV7-2; clone size: .; CDR3 length: 14; J gene: TRBJ2-2; D gene: TRBD2; CDR3 protein: CASSRREGTGELFF; CDR3 DNA: TGTGCCAGTTCAAGGAGGGAGGGGACCGGGGAGCTGTTTTTT
V gene: TRBV9; clone size: .; CDR3 length: 16; J gene: TRBJ2-3; D gene: .; CDR3 protein: CASSVAGSRGTDTQYF; CDR3 DNA: TGTGCCAGCAGCGTAGCAGGTAGCCGGGGGACAGATACGCAGTATTTT
V gene: TRBV21-1; clone size: .; CDR3 length: 13; J gene: TRBJ1-2; D gene: .; CDR3 protein: CASSRLPGHGEPF; CDR3 DNA: TGTGCCAGCAGCAGGCTACCGGGACACGGCGAACCCTTC
V gene: TRBV6-6; clone size: .; CDR3 length: 15; J gene: TRBJ1-4; D gene: TRBD1; CDR3 protein: CASSPAAGGDEKLFF; CDR3 DNA: TGTGCCAGCAGCCCAGCGGCAGGGGGTGATGAAAAACTGTTTTTT
V gene: TRBV19; clone size: .; CDR3 length: 12; J gene: TRBJ1-2; D gene: .; CDR3 protein: CASSEAANGYTF; CDR3 DNA: TGTGCCAGTAGTGAGGCAGCTAATGGCTACACCTTC
V gene: TRBV7-7; clone size: .; CDR3 length: 13; J gene: TRBJ2-1; D gene: TRBD1; CDR3 protein: CASSLGPGTGAFF; CDR3 DNA: TGTGCTAGCAGCTTAGGACCCGGGACAGGGGCGTTCTTC
V gene: TRBV28; clone size: .; CDR3 length: 20; J gene: TRBJ2-4; D gene: TRBD2; CDR3 protein: CASSALGLAGGDLTKNIQYF; CDR3 DNA: TGTGCCAGCAGTGCCCTGGGACTAGCGGGAGGGGATTTAACCAAAAACATTCAGTACTTC
V gene: TRBV29-1; clone size: .; CDR3 length: 12; J gene: TRBJ1-1; D gene: .; CDR3 protein: CSGKGVGTEAFF; CDR3 DNA: TGCAGCGGTAAGGGGGTTGGCACTGAAGCTTTCTTT
V gene: TRBV19; clone size: .; CDR3 length: 15; J gene: TRBJ2-5; D gene: TRBD2; CDR3 protein: CASTRLAGAQETQYF; CDR3 DNA: TGTGCCAGTACCAGGTTAGCGGGAGCTCAAGAGACCCAGTACTTC
V gene: TRBV5-1; clone size: .; CDR3 length: 13; J gene: TRBJ2-1; D gene: .; CDR3 protein: CASSGTSLDEQFF; CDR3 DNA: TGCGCCAGCAGCGGTACTAGCCTGGATGAGCAGTTCTTC
V gene: TRBV28; clone size: once; CDR3 length: 17; J gene: TRBJ2-1; D gene: TRBD1; CDR3 protein: CASSNNRGRGVNNEQFF; CDR3 DNA: TGTGCCAGCAGCAATAATAGGGGGCGTGGGGTGAACAATGAGCAGTTCTTC
V gene: TRBV10-2; clone size: .; CDR3 length: 14; J gene: TRBJ2-3; D gene: TRBD2; CDR3 protein: CASTPAGGENTQYF; CDR3 DNA: TGCGCCAGCACCCCCGCGGGAGGGGAGAATACGCAGTATTTT
V gene: TRBV7-3; clone size: once; CDR3 length: 13; J gene: TRBJ2-3; D gene: .; CDR3 protein: CASSSVHTDTQYF; CDR3 DNA: TGTGCCAGCAGCAGCGTACACACAGATACGCAGTATTTT
V gene: TRBV19; clone size: .; CDR3 length: 14; J gene: TRBJ1-5; D gene: TRBD1; CDR3 protein: CASRDRGGSQPQHF; CDR3 DNA: TGTGCCAGTAGGGACAGGGGGGGGAGTCAGCCCCAGCATTTT
V gene: TRBV6-2/TRBV6-3; clone size: few; CDR3 length: 14; J gene: TRBJ1-2; D gene: .; CDR3 protein: CASSYAGKGYGYTF; CDR3 DNA: TGTGCCAGCAGTTACGCGGGGAAGGGATATGGCTACACCTTC
V gene: TRBV29-1; clone size: .; CDR3 length: 13; J gene: TRBJ2-5; D gene: .; CDR3 protein: CSVGAGGQETQYF; CDR3 DNA: TGCAGCGTTGGCGCAGGGGGGCAAGAGACCCAGTACTTC
V gene: TRBV18; clone size: .; CDR3 length: 17; J gene: TRBJ2-3; D gene: .; CDR3 protein: CASSPPPTGGYTDTQYF; CDR3 DNA: TGTGCCAGCTCACCACCCCCGACCGGGGGATACACAGATACGCAGTATTTT
V gene: TRBV5-1; clone size: .; CDR3 length: 12; J gene: TRBJ2-3; D gene: TRBD2; CDR3 protein: CASRGGTDTQYF; CDR3 DNA: TGCGCCAGCCGGGGGGGCACAGATACGCAGTATTTT
V gene: TRBV11-2; clone size: .; CDR3 length: 18; J gene: TRBJ2-2; D gene: .; CDR3 protein: CASSLAGSGYENTGELFF; CDR3 DNA: TGTGCCAGCAGCTTAGCGGGTTCGGGGTACGAAAACACCGGGGAGCTGTTTTTT
V gene: TRBV7-9; clone size: .; CDR3 length: 13; J gene: TRBJ1-5; D gene: .; CDR3 protein: CASSSSGDQPQHF; CDR3 DNA: TGTGCCAGCAGCTCTAGTGGAGATCAGCCCCAGCATTTT
V gene: TRBV19; clone size: .; CDR3 length: 14; J gene: TRBJ1-1; D gene: TRBD1; CDR3 protein: CASSGTGGWTEAFF; CDR3 DNA: TGTGCCAGTAGTGGGACAGGGGGCTGGACTGAAGCTTTCTTT
V gene: TRBV5-1; clone size: .; CDR3 length: 13; J gene: TRBJ2-1; D gene: .; CDR3 protein: CASSAGAYNEQFF; CDR3 DNA: TGCGCCAGCAGTGCGGGTGCTTACAATGAGCAGTTCTTC
V gene: TRBV7-8; clone size: .; CDR3 length: 15; J gene: TRBJ1-2; D gene: .; CDR3 protein: CASSPRDNRNYGYTF; CDR3 DNA: TGTGCCAGCAGCCCCCGGGACAACCGAAACTATGGCTACACCTTC
V gene: TRBV19; clone size: .; CDR3 length: 13; J gene: TRBJ1-1; D gene: .; CDR3 protein: CASSHRANTEAFF; CDR3 DNA: TGTGCCAGTAGTCACAGGGCGAACACTGAAGCTTTCTTT
V gene: TRBV7-2; clone size: .; CDR3 length: 15; J gene: TRBJ2-1; D gene: TRBD2; CDR3 protein: CASSLVGGGYNEQFF; CDR3 DNA: TGTGCCAGCAGCTTAGTGGGGGGGGGATACAATGAGCAGTTCTTC
V gene: TRBV27; clone size: .; CDR3 length: 13; J gene: TRBJ2-7; D gene: .; CDR3 protein: CASSLLPHYEQYF; CDR3 DNA: TGTGCCAGCAGTCTACTGCCTCACTACGAGCAGTACTTC
V gene: TRBV6-1; clone size: .; CDR3 length: 11; J gene: TRBJ1-1; D gene: .; CDR3 protein: CASSRDTEAFF; CDR3 DNA: TGTGCCAGCTCCAGGGACACTGAAGCTTTCTTT
V gene: TRBV2; clone size: medium-sized; CDR3 length: 14; J gene: TRBJ1-6; D gene: .; CDR3 protein: CASWSGAYNSPLHF; CDR3 DNA: TGTGCCAGCTGGTCCGGGGCCTATAATTCACCCCTCCACTTT
V gene: TRBV15; clone size: .; CDR3 length: 13; J gene: TRBJ1-6; D gene: .; CDR3 protein: CATSRDRNSPLHF; CDR3 DNA: TGTGCCACCAGCAGAGACCGGAATTCACCCCTCCACTTT
V gene: TRBV19; clone size: .; CDR3 length: 13; J gene: TRBJ1-5; D gene: .; CDR3 protein: CASTSGDFQPQHF; CDR3 DNA: TGTGCCAGTACTTCAGGGGATTTTCAGCCCCAGCATTTT
V gene: TRBV5-4; clone size: .; CDR3 length: 10; J gene: TRBJ2-7; D gene: .; CDR3 protein: CASSPYEQYF; CDR3 DNA: TGTGCCAGCAGTCCGTACGAGCAGTACTTC
V gene: TRBV5-1; clone size: .; CDR3 length: 15; J gene: TRBJ2-1; D gene: TRBD2; CDR3 protein: CASSLILAGRDEQFF; CDR3 DNA: TGCGCCAGCAGCTTGATACTAGCGGGGAGGGATGAGCAGTTCTTC
V gene: TRBV6-2/TRBV6-3; clone size: .; CDR3 length: 18; J gene: TRBJ2-7; D gene: TRBD2; CDR3 protein: CASSKSGLAGRPSYEQYF; CDR3 DNA: TGTGCCAGCAGTAAAAGCGGACTAGCGGGACGCCCATCGTACGAGCAGTACTTC
V gene: TRBV28; clone size: .; CDR3 length: 16; J gene: TRBJ2-6; D gene: .; CDR3 protein: CASMGRVKSGANVLTF; CDR3 DNA: TGTGCCAGCATGGGCAGGGTGAAGTCTGGGGCCAACGTCCTGACTTTC
V gene: TRBV2; clone size: .; CDR3 length: 14; J gene: TRBJ2-7; D gene: TRBD1; CDR3 protein: CASSVGQGAGEQYF; CDR3 DNA: TGTGCCAGCAGTGTGGGACAGGGGGCGGGCGAGCAGTACTTC
V gene: TRBV9; clone size: .; CDR3 length: 14; J gene: TRBJ2-7; D gene: TRBD1; CDR3 protein: CASSPDRGPYEQYF; CDR3 DNA: TGTGCCAGCAGCCCTGACAGGGGGCCCTACGAGCAGTACTTC
V gene: TRBV5-1; clone size: .; CDR3 length: 15; J gene: TRBJ1-4; D gene: TRBD1; CDR3 protein: CASSLEGGLSEKLFF; CDR3 DNA: TGCGCCAGCAGCCTAGAAGGGGGCCTGAGTGAAAAACTGTTTTTT
V gene: TRBV7-6; clone size: .; CDR3 length: 16; J gene: TRBJ2-2; D gene: TRBD2; CDR3 protein: CASSPRLAANTGELFF; CDR3 DNA: TGTGCCAGCAGCCCCAGGCTAGCGGCGAACACCGGGGAGCTGTTTTTT
V gene: TRBV24-1; clone size: .; CDR3 length: 18; J gene: TRBJ2-1; D gene: TRBD2; CDR3 protein: CATSDPGLAVGDYNEQFF; CDR3 DNA: TGTGCCACCAGTGATCCGGGACTAGCGGTTGGTGACTACAATGAGCAGTTCTTC
V gene: TRBV18; clone size: .; CDR3 length: 12; J gene: TRBJ2-2; D gene: .; CDR3 protein: CASSPRTGELFF; CDR3 DNA: TGTGCCAGCTCACCCCGGACCGGGGAGCTGTTTTTT
V gene: TRBV4-2; clone size: .; CDR3 length: 15; J gene: TRBJ2-7; D gene: TRBD1; CDR3 protein: CASSPTRQGSYEQYF; CDR3 DNA: TGTGCCAGCAGCCCTACTAGACAGGGATCCTACGAGCAGTACTTC
V gene: TRBV5-1; clone size: .; CDR3 length: 16; J gene: TRBJ2-5; D gene: TRBD1; CDR3 protein: CASSGGTGGYQETQYF; CDR3 DNA: TGCGCCAGCAGCGGTGGGACAGGGGGCTACCAAGAGACCCAGTACTTC
V gene: TRBV2; clone size: once; CDR3 length: 12; J gene: TRBJ2-1; D gene: .; CDR3 protein: CASTDIDNEQFF; CDR3 DNA: TGTGCCAGCACTGATATTGACAATGAGCAGTTCTTC
V gene: TRBV2; clone size: .; CDR3 length: 13; J gene: TRBJ2-3; D gene: TRBD2; CDR3 protein: CASSSGSSDTQYF; CDR3 DNA: TGTGCCAGCAGTAGCGGGAGTTCAGATACGCAGTATTTT
V gene: TRBV20-1; clone size: .; CDR3 length: 11; J gene: TRBJ2-4; D gene: .; CDR3 protein: CSHLAKNIQYF; CDR3 DNA: TGCAGTCATCTAGCGAAAAACATTCAGTACTTC
V gene: TRBV5-1; clone size: .; CDR3 length: 15; J gene: TRBJ1-6; D gene: .; CDR3 protein: CASSLDGRVNSPLHF; CDR3 DNA: TGCGCCAGCAGCTTGGACGGCAGGGTTAATTCACCCCTCCACTTT
V gene: TRBV5-1; clone size: once; CDR3 length: 14; J gene: TRBJ1-3; D gene: .; CDR3 protein: CASSLADPGNTIYF; CDR3 DNA: TGCGCCAGCAGCTTAGCGGACCCTGGAAACACCATATATTTT
V gene: TRBV7-9; clone size: .; CDR3 length: 15; J gene: TRBJ2-5; D gene: TRBD1; CDR3 protein: CASSFPRTGQETQYF; CDR3 DNA: TGTGCCAGCAGCTTCCCTAGGACAGGGCAAGAGACCCAGTACTTC
V gene: TRBV19; clone size: .; CDR3 length: 17; J gene: TRBJ2-1; D gene: TRBD2; CDR3 protein: CASSMSHGLALTNEQFF; CDR3 DNA: TGTGCCAGTAGTATGTCTCACGGACTAGCTTTAACCAATGAGCAGTTCTTC
V gene: TRBV5-5; clone size: .; CDR3 length: 15; J gene: TRBJ2-5; D gene: .; CDR3 protein: CASSPGTLSQETQYF; CDR3 DNA: TGTGCCAGCAGCCCAGGGACATTAAGCCAAGAGACCCAGTACTTC